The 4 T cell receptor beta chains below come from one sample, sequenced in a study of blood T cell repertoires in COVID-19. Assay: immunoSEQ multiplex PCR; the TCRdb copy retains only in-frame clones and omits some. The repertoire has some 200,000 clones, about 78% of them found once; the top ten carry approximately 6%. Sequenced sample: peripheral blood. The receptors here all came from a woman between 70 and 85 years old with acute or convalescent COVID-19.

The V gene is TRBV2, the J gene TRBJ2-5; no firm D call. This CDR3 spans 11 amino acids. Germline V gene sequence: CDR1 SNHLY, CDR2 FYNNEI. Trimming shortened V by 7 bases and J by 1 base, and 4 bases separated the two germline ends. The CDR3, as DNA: TGTGCCAGCATGGCCCAAGAGACCCAGTACTTC. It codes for CASMAQETQYF.

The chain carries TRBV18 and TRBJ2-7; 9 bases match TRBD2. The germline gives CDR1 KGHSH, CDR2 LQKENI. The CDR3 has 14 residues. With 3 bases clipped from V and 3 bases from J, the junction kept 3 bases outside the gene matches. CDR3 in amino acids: CASSPGREGYEQYF. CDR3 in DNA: TGTGCCAGCTCACCGGGGCGGGAGGGCTACGAGCAGTACTTC.

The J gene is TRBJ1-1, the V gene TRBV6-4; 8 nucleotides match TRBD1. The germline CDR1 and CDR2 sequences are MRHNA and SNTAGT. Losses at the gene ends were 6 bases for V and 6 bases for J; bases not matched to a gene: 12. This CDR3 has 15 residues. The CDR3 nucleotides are TGTGCCAGCAGACGATCCGGACAGGGTATCTCTGAAGCTTTCTTT. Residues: CASRRSGQGISEAFF.

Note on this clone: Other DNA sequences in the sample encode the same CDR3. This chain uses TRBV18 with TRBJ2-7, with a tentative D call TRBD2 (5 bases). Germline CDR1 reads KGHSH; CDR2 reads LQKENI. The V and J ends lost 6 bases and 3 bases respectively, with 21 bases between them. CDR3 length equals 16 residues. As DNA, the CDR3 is TGTGCCAGCTCGCCTCTGCGAGGGCAGGAAGGCTACGAGCAGTACTTC. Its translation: CASSPLRGQEGYEQYF.